These T cell receptor beta chains were read from a single sample in a study of blood T cell repertoires in COVID-19. Repertoires were generated with immunoSEQ multiplex PCR, while TCRdb's copy carries only in-frame clones and drops some. The sample holds roughly 28,000 clones, more than 60% seen once. Sample: peripheral blood. Source of these receptors: a woman aged 65 to 85 with active or convalescent COVID-19. Both conserved end residues are part of each CDR3. A D gene is named only where the DNA matches it firmly. Only some rows state a clone size, as once, few, many or a class for expanded clones.

cdr3_aa | cdr3_nt | d_call | v_call | clone_size | j_call
CASSFSGGTYEQYF | TGTGCCAGCAGCTTCAGCGGGGGAACCTACGAGCAGTACTTC | TRBD2 | TRBV7-2 | - | TRBJ2-7
CAWSKRQGDANNQPQHF | TGTGCCTGGAGTAAGAGACAGGGGGATGCTAACAATCAGCCCCAGCATTTT | TRBD1 | TRBV30 | - | TRBJ1-5
CASGDRGQGYTF | TGTGCCAGCGGGGACAGGGGGCAAGGCTACACCTTC | TRBD1 | TRBV7-3 | - | TRBJ1-2
CASSQGTSGRDNEQFF | TGCGCCAGCAGCCAAGGGACTAGCGGGAGGGACAATGAGCAGTTCTTC | TRBD2 | TRBV4-1 | - | TRBJ2-1
CASSSLRDRDTNYGYTF | TGTGCCAGCAGCTCCCTCCGGGACAGAGACACTAACTATGGCTACACCTTC | TRBD1 | TRBV11-2 | - | TRBJ1-2
CASSSRTALNTEAFF | TGTGCCAGCAGCTCCCGGACAGCGTTGAACACTGAAGCTTTCTTT | - | TRBV2 | once | TRBJ1-1
CASSNRAISYTF | TGTGCCAGCAGTAACAGAGCTATCAGCTACACCTTC | - | TRBV6-2/TRBV6-3 | few | TRBJ1-2
CASSIVSTRGNEQFF | TGTGCCAGTAGTATAGTCAGTACCCGGGGGAATGAGCAGTTCTTC | - | TRBV19 | - | TRBJ2-1
CSVRDGNTIYF | TGCAGCGTACGAGATGGAAACACCATATATTTT | - | TRBV29-1 | - | TRBJ1-3
CASSARRSGTPRGTEAFF | TGTGCCAGCAGCGCGAGAAGATCCGGGACACCAAGGGGAACTGAAGCTTTCTTT | - | TRBV9 | - | TRBJ1-1
CASSLGQGLGKLFF | TGTGCCAGCAGTTTGGGTCAGGGATTAGGAAAACTGTTTTTT | - | TRBV27 | - | TRBJ1-4
CASSFRGGDTQYF | TGTGCCAGCAGCTTCAGAGGCGGGGATACGCAGTATTTT | - | TRBV7-2 | - | TRBJ2-3
CASSSGSEQYF | TGTGCCAGCAGTTCCGGGTCCGAGCAGTACTTC | - | TRBV28 | few | TRBJ2-7
CASSPQGHEETQYF | TGTGCCAGCAGCCCCCAGGGCCACGAAGAGACCCAGTACTTC | - | TRBV6-5 | - | TRBJ2-5
CASSFRHSGEQFF | TGTGCCAGCAGTTTTAGGCACTCGGGTGAGCAGTTCTTC | - | TRBV27 | - | TRBJ2-1
CASSTGANNEQFF | TGTGCCAGCTCGACCGGAGCGAACAATGAGCAGTTCTTC | - | TRBV18 | - | TRBJ2-1
CASSSSGTGIHTQYF | TGTGCCAGCAGCTCGTCCGGGACAGGAATACATACGCAGTATTTT | TRBD1 | TRBV5-6 | - | TRBJ2-3
CASSRQMGLEGSYEQYF | TGCGCCAGCAGCCGCCAGATGGGACTAGAGGGCTCCTACGAGCAGTACTTC | TRBD2 | TRBV4-1 | - | TRBJ2-7
CASSIDLWSASGGREETQYF | TGTGCCAGTAGTATAGATCTATGGAGTGCTAGCGGGGGGCGAGAAGAGACCCAGTACTTC | TRBD2 | TRBV19 | - | TRBJ2-5
CASSESVRGGAFF | TGTGCCAGCAGTGAATCCGTGAGGGGGGGAGCTTTCTTT | - | TRBV6-1 | - | TRBJ1-1
CASSATGESEQYF | TGCGCCAGCAGCGCCACAGGGGAGAGCGAGCAGTACTTC | TRBD1 | TRBV5-1 | once | TRBJ2-7
CASSLSRFTTDTQYF | TGTGCCAGCAGCTTAAGTCGGTTTACCACAGATACGCAGTATTTT | - | TRBV7-8 | - | TRBJ2-3
CASSSGTSGMGTDTQYF | TGTGCCAGCAGCTCCGGGACTAGCGGGATGGGTACAGATACGCAGTATTTT | TRBD2 | TRBV7-9 | once | TRBJ2-3
CASSLRQGTYEQYF | TGTGCCAGCAGTTTAAGACAGGGGACCTACGAGCAGTACTTC | TRBD1 | TRBV27 | - | TRBJ2-7
CATSGSHEQFF | TGTGCCACCAGTGGTAGCCATGAGCAGTTCTTC | - | TRBV24-1 | - | TRBJ2-1
CASSYSGQGTYEQYF | TGTGCCAGCAGTTACTCGGGACAGGGCACCTACGAGCAGTACTTC | TRBD1 | TRBV6-5 | - | TRBJ2-7
CASSQLAYEQYF | TGTGCCAGCAGCCAATTAGCCTACGAGCAGTACTTC | - | TRBV3-1/TRBV3-2 | - | TRBJ2-7
CASGEWGYEQYF | TGTGCCAGCGGGGAGTGGGGCTACGAGCAGTACTTC | - | TRBV9 | - | TRBJ2-7
CATSGQSTFDYSNQPQHF | TGTGCCACCAGCGGACAGTCAACCTTCGATTATAGCAATCAGCCCCAGCATTTT | - | TRBV15 | once | TRBJ1-5
CAWSETGRMNTEAFF | TGTGCCTGGAGTGAGACAGGGAGGATGAACACTGAAGCTTTCTTT | TRBD1 | TRBV30 | - | TRBJ1-1
CASSFSGRKDTQYF | TGTGCCAGCAGCTTTAGCGGGAGAAAAGATACGCAGTATTTT | TRBD2 | TRBV11-2 | - | TRBJ2-3
CASSSTGGDNTEAFF | TGTGCCAGCAGTTCCACAGGGGGCGATAACACTGAAGCTTTCTTT | TRBD1 | TRBV6-2/TRBV6-3 | - | TRBJ1-1
CAWRGQGEANSPLHF | TGTGCCTGGAGGGGACAGGGAGAAGCGAATTCACCCCTCCACTTT | TRBD1 | TRBV30 | once | TRBJ1-6
CASSLENSLTYEQYF | TGTGCCAGCAGTTTAGAAAACAGCCTTACCTACGAGCAGTACTTC | - | TRBV28 | - | TRBJ2-7
CASSLDERESYEQYF | TGTGCCAGCAGCTTAGATGAGCGGGAGTCGTACGAGCAGTACTTC | TRBD2 | TRBV11-2 | - | TRBJ2-7
CASSYSKRDQPQHF | TGTGCCAGCAGTTACTCGAAACGGGATCAGCCCCAGCATTTT | - | TRBV6-2/TRBV6-3 | once | TRBJ1-5
CAWSSPWTVNTEAFF | TGTGCCTGGAGTTCACCCTGGACAGTGAACACTGAAGCTTTCTTT | - | TRBV30 | - | TRBJ1-1
CAWGMDRATDTQYF | TGTGCCTGGGGAATGGACAGGGCAACAGATACGCAGTATTTT | TRBD1 | TRBV30 | - | TRBJ2-3
CASSRGAGSYEQYF | TGTGCCAGTAGTAGGGGCGCAGGGTCCTACGAGCAGTACTTC | - | TRBV19 | - | TRBJ2-7
CASSTLHTRGNQPQHF | TGTGCCAGCAGCACCCTCCATACCAGAGGTAATCAGCCCCAGCATTTT | - | TRBV21-1 | - | TRBJ1-5
CASSLSELNYGYTF | TGTGCCAGTAGTCTGAGTGAGTTGAACTATGGCTACACCTTC | - | TRBV19 | - | TRBJ1-2
CASSLSTSGNHEQFF | TGTGCCAGCAGTTTATCTACTAGCGGGAACCATGAGCAGTTCTTC | TRBD2 | TRBV28 | - | TRBJ2-1
CASSQKTGHLLFGEQYF | TGTGCCAGCAGTCAAAAAACGGGACACCTATTGTTTGGCGAGCAGTACTTC | - | TRBV6-6 | - | TRBJ2-7
CASSSRPPYSGQTYEQYF | TGTGCCAGCAGTTCCCGACCTCCCTATTCGGGACAAACCTACGAGCAGTACTTC | - | TRBV27 | - | TRBJ2-7
CASSPKLAVTDTQYF | TGTGCCAGCAGCCCAAAACTAGCGGTCACAGATACGCAGTATTTT | TRBD2 | TRBV13 | - | TRBJ2-3
CASSLYSSGNTIYF | TGTGCCAGCAGCTTGTACAGCTCTGGAAACACCATATATTTT | - | TRBV5-6 | - | TRBJ1-3
CASSLSGTEAFF | TGTGCCAGTAGTCTCTCCGGCACTGAAGCTTTCTTT | - | TRBV19 | - | TRBJ1-1
CASSWSSASSYEQYF | TGCGCCAGCAGCTGGAGCAGCGCATCCTCCTACGAGCAGTACTTC | - | TRBV5-1 | - | TRBJ2-7
CASSPTLKTQYF | TGTGCCAGCAGCCCAACATTGAAGACCCAGTACTTC | - | TRBV7-9 | - | TRBJ2-5
CASSLTGTSGRGTRFF | TGTGCCAGCAGTCTAACCGGGACTAGCGGTCGTGGGACACGGTTCTTC | TRBD2 | TRBV6-6 | - | TRBJ2-1
CASESSGRHTDTQYF | TGTGCCAGCGAAAGTAGCGGAAGACACACAGATACGCAGTATTTT | - | TRBV7-2 | - | TRBJ2-3
CASSLNPGQNFETQYF | TGTGCCAGCAGCTTAAATCCGGGACAGAATTTTGAGACCCAGTACTTC | TRBD1 | TRBV7-6 | - | TRBJ2-5